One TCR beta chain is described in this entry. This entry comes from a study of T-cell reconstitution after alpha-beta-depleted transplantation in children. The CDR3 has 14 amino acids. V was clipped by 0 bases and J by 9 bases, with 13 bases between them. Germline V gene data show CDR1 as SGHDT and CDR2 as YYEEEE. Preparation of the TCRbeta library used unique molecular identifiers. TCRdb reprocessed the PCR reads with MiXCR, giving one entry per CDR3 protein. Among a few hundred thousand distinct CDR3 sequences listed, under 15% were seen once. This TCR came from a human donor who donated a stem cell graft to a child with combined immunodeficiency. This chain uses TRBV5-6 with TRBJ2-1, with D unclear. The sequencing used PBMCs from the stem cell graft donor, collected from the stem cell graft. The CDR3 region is CASSLVFLTSEQFF. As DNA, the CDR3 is TGTGCCAGCAGCTTGGTTTTTCTAACATCTGAGCAGTTCTTC.